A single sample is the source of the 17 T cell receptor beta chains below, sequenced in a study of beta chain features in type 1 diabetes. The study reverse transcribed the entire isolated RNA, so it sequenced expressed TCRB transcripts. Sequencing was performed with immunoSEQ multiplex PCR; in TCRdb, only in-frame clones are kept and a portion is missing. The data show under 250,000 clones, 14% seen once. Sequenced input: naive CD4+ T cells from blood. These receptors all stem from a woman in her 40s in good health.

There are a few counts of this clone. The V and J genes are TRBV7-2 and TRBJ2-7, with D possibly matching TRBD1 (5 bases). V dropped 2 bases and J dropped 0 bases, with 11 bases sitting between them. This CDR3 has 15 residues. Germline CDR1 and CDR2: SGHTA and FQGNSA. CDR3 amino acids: CASSLQTAHSYEQYF. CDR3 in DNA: TGTGCCAGCAGCTTACAGACAGCTCACTCCTACGAGCAGTACTTC. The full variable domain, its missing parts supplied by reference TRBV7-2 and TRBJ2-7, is GAGVSQSPSNKVTEKGKDVELRCDPISGHTALYWYRQSLGQGLEFLIYFQGNSAPDKSGLPSDRFSAERTGGSVSTLTIQRTQQEDSAVYLCASSLQTAHSYEQYFGPGTRLTVT.

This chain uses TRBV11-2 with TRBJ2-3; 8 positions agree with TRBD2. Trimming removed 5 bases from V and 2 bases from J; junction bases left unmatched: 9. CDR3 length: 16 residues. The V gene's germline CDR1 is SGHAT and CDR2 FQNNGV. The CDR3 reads CASSLAKRGITDTQYF. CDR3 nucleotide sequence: TGTGCCAGCAGCCTCGCGAAGCGGGGGATCACAGATACGCAGTATTTT.

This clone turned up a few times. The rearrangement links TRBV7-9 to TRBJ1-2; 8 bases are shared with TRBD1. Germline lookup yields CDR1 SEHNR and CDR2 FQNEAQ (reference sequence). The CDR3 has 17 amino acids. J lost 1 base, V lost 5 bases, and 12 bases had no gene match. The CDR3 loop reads CASSPGTGGAFNYGYTF. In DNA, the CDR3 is TGTGCCAGCAGCCCGGGGACAGGAGGGGCCTTTAACTATGGCTACACCTTC.

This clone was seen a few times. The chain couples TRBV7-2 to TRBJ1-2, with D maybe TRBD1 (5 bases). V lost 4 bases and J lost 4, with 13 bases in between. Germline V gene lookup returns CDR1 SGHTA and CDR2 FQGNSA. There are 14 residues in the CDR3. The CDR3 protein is CASSSDVGGYGYTF. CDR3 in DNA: TGTGCCAGCAGCTCGGACGTGGGGGGCTATGGCTACACCTTC.

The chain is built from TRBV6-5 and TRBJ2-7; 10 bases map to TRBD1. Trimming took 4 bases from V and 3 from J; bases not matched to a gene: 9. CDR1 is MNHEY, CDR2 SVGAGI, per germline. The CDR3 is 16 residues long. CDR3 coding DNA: TGTGCCAGCAGTTCCCCAGACAGGGGGCTTGGCTACGAGCAGTACTTC. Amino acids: CASSSPDRGLGYEQYF.

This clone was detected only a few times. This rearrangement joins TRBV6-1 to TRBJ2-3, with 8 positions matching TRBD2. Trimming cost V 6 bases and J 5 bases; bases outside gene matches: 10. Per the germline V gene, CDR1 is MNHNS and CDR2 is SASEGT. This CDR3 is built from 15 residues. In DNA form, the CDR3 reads TGTGCCAGCAGAGAACCGGGGGGGCCGGTAGATACGCAGTATTTT. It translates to CASREPGGPVDTQYF.

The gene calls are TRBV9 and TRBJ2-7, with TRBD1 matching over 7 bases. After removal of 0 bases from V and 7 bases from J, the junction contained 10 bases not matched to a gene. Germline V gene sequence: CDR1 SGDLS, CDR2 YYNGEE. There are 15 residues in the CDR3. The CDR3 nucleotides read TGTGCCAGCAGCGTAGGCCTGACAGGGTTTGGTGAGCAGTACTTC. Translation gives CASSVGLTGFGEQYF.

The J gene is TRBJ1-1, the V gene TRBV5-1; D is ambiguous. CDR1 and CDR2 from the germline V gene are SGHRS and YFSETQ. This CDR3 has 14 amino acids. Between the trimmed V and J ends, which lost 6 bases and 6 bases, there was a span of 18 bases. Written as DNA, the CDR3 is TGCGCCAGCACCCTTGGCGACCCCGGGGCTGAAGCTTTCTTT. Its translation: CASTLGDPGAEAFF.

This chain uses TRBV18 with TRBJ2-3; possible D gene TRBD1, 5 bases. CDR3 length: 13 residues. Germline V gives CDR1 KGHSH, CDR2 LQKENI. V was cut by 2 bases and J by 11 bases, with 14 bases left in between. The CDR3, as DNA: TGTGCCAGCTCACCAGACAGCCCCTCGGGGCAGTATTTT. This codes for CASSPDSPSGQYF.

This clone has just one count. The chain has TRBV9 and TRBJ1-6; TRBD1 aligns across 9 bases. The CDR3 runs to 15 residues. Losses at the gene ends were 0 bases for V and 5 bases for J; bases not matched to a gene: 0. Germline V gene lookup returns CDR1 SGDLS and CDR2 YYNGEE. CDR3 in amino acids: CASSVGDRDNSPLHF. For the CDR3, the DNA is TGTGCCAGCAGCGTAGGGGACAGGGATAATTCACCCCTCCACTTT. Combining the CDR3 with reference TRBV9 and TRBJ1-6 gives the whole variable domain DSGVTQTPKHLITATGQRVTLRCSPRSGDLSVYWYQQSLDQGLQFLIQYYNGEERAKGNILERFSAQQFPDLHSELNLSSLELGDSALYFCASSVGDRDNSPLHFGNGTRLTVT.

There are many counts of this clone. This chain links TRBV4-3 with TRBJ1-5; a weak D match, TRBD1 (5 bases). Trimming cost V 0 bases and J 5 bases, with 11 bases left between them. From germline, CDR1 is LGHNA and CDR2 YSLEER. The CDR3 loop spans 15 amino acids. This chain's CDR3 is CASSQDFTGYQPQHF. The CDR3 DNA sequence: TGCGCCAGCAGCCAAGATTTCACAGGATATCAGCCCCAGCATTTT.

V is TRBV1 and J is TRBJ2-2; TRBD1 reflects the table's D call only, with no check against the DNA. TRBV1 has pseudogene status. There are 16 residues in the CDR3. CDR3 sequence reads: CTSSEIRDIMTGELFF. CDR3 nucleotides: TGCACCAGCAGCGAAATTCGGGACATAATGACCGGGGAGCTGTTTTTT.

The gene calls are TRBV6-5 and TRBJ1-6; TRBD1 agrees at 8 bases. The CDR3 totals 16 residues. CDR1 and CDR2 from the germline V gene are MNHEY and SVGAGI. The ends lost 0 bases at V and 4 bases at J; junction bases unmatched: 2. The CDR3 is CASSYSGQVYNSPLHF. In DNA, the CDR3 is TGTGCCAGCAGTTACTCGGGACAGGTTTATAATTCACCCCTCCACTTT.

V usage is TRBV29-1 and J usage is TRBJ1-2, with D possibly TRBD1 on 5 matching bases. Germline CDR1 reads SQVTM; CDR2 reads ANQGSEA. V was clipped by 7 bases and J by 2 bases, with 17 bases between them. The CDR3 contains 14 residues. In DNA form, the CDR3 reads TGCAGCGGCAAAGGGGTGCGGGACAACTATGGCTACACCTTC. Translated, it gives CSGKGVRDNYGYTF. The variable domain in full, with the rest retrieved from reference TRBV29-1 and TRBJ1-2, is SAVISQKPSRDICQRGTSLTIQCQVDSQVTMMFWYRQQPGQSLTLIATANQGSEATYESGFVIDKFPISRPNLTFSTLTVSNMSPEDSSIYLCSGKGVRDNYGYTFGSGTRLTVV.

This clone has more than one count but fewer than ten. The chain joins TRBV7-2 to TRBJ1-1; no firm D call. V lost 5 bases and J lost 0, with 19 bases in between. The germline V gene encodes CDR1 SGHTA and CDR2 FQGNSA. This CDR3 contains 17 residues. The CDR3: CASSPSFRFVLNTEAFF. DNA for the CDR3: TGTGCCAGCAGCCCGAGTTTTAGATTCGTTCTGAACACTGAAGCTTTCTTT.

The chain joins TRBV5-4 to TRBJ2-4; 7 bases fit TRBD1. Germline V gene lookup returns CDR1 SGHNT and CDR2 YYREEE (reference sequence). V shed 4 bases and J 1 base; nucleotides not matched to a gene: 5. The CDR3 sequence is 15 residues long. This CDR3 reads CASSPGTAAKNIQYF. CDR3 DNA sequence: TGTGCCAGCAGCCCCGGGACAGCCGCCAAAAACATTCAGTACTTC.

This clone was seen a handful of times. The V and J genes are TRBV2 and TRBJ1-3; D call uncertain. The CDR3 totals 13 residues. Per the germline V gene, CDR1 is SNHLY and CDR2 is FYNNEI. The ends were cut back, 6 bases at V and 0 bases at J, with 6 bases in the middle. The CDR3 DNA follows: TGTGCCAGCAGCAAGAGCTCTGGAAACACCATATATTTT. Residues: CASSKSSGNTIYF.